A single sample gave rise to the 3 T cell receptor beta chains below, sequenced in a study of T-cell reconstitution after alpha-beta-depleted transplantation in children. During its preparation, the TCRbeta library received unique molecular identifiers. TCRdb independently ran MiXCR on the PCR reads; one entry per CDR3 protein. The table has some 200,000 distinct CDR3 sequences, around 8.9% seen once. The sequenced sample was PBMCs from the stem cell graft donor, obtained from the stem cell graft. These receptor sequences come from a human donor who donated a stem cell graft to a child with SCID.

This clonotype was seen many times. The rearrangement uses TRBV4-3 and TRBJ2-3; 10 positions match TRBD2. CDR1 is LGHNA and CDR2 is YSLEER in the germline V gene. The CDR3 length is 17 residues. The J segment lost 6 bases and the V segment lost 4 bases, leaving 13 bases of the junction unmatched. In DNA, the CDR3 is TGCGCCAGCAGCCGAAAAAACAGGGGACTAGCGTCCGATACGCAGTATTTT. Translating it yields CASSRKNRGLASDTQYF.

This clonotype occurred many times. The genes are TRBV12-3 or TRBV12-4 and TRBJ1-3; D is ambiguous. The CDR3 has 12 residues. Trimming shortened V by 7 bases and J by 2 bases, and 6 bases separated the two germline ends. This CDR3 is CASTGAGNTIYF. CDR3 nucleotide sequence: TGTGCCAGCACCGGAGCTGGAAACACCATATATTTT.

This clonotype occurred many times. This rearrangement joins TRBV12-3 or TRBV12-4 to TRBJ2-5, with D perhaps TRBD1 (6 bases). This CDR3 spans 13 amino acids. Trimming shortened V by 6 bases and J by 3 bases, and 11 bases separated the two germline ends. This CDR3 is CASSPGQKETQYF. Written as DNA, the CDR3 is TGTGCCAGCAGCCCCGGACAGAAAGAGACCCAGTACTTC.